The T cell receptor (beta chain) described here comes from a study of shared clonotypes between healthy human individuals. CD45RO-negative cells were positively selected for CCR7, leaving out terminally differentiated effector memory CD45RA+ cells. Germline-derived CDR1 and CDR2 are SGDLS and YYNGEE. The CDR3 length is 16 residues. After removal of 4 bases from V and 3 bases from J, the junction contained 11 bases not matched to a gene. Assay used: immunoSEQ multiplex PCR; TCRdb lists only in-frame clones, some missing. The table shows 1.5 million to 2.5 million clones, with roughly 95% occurring only once.

The chain joins TRBV9 to TRBJ2-7; TRBD1 matches 9 bases. Material for sequencing was naive CD8+ T cells sorted from blood. This clonotype originated in a man younger than 35 in good health. DNA for the CDR3: TGTGCCAGCAGCCCAAGGACAGGGGCCCTAAACTACGAGCAGTACTTC. This codes for CASSPRTGALNYEQYF.